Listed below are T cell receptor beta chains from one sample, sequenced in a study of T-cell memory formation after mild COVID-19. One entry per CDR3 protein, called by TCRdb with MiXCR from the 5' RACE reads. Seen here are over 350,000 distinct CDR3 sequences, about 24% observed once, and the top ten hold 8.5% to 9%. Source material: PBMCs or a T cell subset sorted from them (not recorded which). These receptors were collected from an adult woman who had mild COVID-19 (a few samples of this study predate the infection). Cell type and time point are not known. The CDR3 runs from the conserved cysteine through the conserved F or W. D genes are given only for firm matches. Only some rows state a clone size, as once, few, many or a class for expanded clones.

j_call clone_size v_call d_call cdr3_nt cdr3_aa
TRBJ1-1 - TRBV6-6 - TGTGCCAGCAGCCCTCTCGCCGGGACGGTCGGGGAAGCTTTCTTT CASSPLAGTVGEAFF
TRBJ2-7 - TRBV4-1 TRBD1 TGCGCCAGCAGCCAAGCCCCGACAGGGGGCCACTACGAGCAGTACTTC CASSQAPTGGHYEQYF
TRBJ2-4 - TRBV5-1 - TGCGCCAGCAGCCGAACCGACACTAGGTCCACAGCCAAAAACATTCAGTACTTC CASSRTDTRSTAKNIQYF
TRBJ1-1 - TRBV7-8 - TGTGCCAGCAGCTTAGAGGGGCAGGGAGGGAACACTGAAGCTTTCTTT CASSLEGQGGNTEAFF
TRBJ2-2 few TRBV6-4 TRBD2 TGTGCCAGCAGTGCTGTTGTGCCTAGCGGTGGCTACACCGGGGAGCTGTTTTTT CASSAVVPSGGYTGELFF
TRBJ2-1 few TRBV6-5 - TGTGCCAGCAGTTACGCGGGGTACAATGAGCAGTTCTTC CASSYAGYNEQFF
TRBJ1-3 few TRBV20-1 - TGCAGTGCTAGACCCGGCCTAGAAGGAAACACCATATATTTT CSARPGLEGNTIYF
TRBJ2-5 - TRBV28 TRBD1 TGTGCCAGCAGTTTAGGGACAGGGAATCTTCAAGAGACCCAGTACTTC CASSLGTGNLQETQYF
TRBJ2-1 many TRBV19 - TGTGCCAGTAGTATAGCTGGGGGGACTTCCGCCAATGAGCAGTTCTTC CASSIAGGTSANEQFF
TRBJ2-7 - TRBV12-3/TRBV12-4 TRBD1 TGTGCCAGCAGCACTGCACAAGGGACAGGGAGCTACGAGCAGTACTTC CASSTAQGTGSYEQYF
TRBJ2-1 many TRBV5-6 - TGTGCCAGCAGCTTCCTGGGCCGCTACAATGAGCAGTTCTTC CASSFLGRYNEQFF
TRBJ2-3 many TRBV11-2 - TGTGCCAGCAGTTACCATACAGATACGCAGTATTTT CASSYHTDTQYF
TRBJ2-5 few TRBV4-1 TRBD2 TGCGCCAGCAGTCTTTCTAGCGGGGGGGCCGGAGAGACCCAGTACTTC CASSLSSGGAGETQYF
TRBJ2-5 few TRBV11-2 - TGTGCCAGCAGCTTTCTCCAAGAGACCCAGTACTTC CASSFLQETQYF
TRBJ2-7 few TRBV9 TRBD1 TGTGCCAGCAGCTTGGGACAGGGAAAGTTTGGCTACGAGCAGTACTTC CASSLGQGKFGYEQYF
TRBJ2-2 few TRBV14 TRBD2 TGTGCCAGCAGCCAAGATAAGGTAGCGGGAGTCACCGGGGAGCTGTTTTTT CASSQDKVAGVTGELFF
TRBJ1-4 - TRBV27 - TGTGCCAGCAGTCCATGGATGGGGTATAGTACAACTAATGAAAAACTGTTTTTT CASSPWMGYSTTNEKLFF
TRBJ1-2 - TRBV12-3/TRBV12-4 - TGTGCCAGCAGTTTAAGAAATGCAGGGTATGGCTACACCTTC CASSLRNAGYGYTF
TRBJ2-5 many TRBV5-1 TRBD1 TGTGCCAGCAGCTCCGGACAGGGACAAGAGACCCAGTACTTC CASSSGQGQETQYF
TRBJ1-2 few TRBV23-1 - TGCGCCAGCAGTCCCGTCACGGGGCTTCCCTATGGCTACACCTTC CASSPVTGLPYGYTF
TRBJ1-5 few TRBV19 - TGTGCCAGTAAACACCCGATTGAGAGCAATCAGCCCCAGCATTTT CASKHPIESNQPQHF
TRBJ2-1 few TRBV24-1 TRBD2 TGTGCCACCAGGGCTAGCGGGAGGAGGAATGAGCAGTTCTTC CATRASGRRNEQFF